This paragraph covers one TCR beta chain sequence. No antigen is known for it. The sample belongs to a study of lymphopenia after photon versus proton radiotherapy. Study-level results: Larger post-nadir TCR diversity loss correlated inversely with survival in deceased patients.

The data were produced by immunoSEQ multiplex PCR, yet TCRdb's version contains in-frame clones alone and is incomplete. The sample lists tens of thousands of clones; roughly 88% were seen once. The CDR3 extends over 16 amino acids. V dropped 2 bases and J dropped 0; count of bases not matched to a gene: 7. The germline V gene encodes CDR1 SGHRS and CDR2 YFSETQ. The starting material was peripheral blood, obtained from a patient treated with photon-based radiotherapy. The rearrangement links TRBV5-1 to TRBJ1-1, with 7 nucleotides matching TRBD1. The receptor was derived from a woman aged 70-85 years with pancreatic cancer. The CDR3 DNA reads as TGCGCCAGCAGCTTCGGGCTCGGGACAGTGAACACTGAAGCTTTCTTT. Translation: CASSFGLGTVNTEAFF.